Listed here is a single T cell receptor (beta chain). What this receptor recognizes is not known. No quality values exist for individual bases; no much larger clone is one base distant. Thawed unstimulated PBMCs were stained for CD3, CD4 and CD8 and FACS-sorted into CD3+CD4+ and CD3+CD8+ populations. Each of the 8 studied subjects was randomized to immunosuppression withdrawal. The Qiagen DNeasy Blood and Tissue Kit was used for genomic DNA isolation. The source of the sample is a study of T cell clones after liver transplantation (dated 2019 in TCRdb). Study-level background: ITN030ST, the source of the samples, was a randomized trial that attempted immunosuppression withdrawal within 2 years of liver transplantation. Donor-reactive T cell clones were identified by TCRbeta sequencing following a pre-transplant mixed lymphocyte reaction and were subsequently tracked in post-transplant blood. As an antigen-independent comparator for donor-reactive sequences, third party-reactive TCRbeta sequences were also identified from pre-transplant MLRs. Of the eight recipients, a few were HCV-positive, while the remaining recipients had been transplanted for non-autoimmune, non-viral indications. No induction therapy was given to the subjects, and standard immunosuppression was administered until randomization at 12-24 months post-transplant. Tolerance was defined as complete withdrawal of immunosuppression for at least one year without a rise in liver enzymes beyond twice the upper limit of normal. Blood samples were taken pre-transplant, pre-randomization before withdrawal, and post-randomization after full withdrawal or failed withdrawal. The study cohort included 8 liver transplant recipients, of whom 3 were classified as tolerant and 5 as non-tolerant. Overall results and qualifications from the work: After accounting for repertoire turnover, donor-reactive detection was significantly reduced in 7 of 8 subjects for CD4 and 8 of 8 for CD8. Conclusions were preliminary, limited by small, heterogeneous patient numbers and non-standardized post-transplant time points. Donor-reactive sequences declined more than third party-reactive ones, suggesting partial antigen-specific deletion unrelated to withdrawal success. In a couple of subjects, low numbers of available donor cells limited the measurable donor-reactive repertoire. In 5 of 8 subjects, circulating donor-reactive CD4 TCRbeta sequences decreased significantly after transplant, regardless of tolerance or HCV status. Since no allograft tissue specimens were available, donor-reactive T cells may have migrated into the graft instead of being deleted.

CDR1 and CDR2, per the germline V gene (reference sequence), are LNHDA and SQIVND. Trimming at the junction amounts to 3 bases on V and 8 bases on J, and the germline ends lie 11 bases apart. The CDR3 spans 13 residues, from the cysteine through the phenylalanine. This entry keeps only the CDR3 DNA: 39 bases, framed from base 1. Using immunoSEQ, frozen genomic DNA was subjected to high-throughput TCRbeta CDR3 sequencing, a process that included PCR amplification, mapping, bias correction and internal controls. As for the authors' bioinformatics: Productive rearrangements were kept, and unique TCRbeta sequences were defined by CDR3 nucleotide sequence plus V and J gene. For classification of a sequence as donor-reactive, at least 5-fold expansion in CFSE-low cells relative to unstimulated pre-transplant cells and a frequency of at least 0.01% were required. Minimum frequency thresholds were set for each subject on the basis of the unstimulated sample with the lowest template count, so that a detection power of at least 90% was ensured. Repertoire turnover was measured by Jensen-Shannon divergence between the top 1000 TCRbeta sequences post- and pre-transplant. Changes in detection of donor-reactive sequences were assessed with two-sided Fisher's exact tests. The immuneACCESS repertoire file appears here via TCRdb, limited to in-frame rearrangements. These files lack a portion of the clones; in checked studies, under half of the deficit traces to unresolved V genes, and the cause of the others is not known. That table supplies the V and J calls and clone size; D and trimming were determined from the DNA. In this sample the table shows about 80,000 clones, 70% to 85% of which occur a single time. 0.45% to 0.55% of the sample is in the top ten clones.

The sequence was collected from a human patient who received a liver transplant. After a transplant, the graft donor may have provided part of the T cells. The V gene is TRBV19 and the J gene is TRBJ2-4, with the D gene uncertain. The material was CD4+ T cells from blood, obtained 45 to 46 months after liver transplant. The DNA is TGTGCCAGTAGTATGGGTTGGGTGGACATTCAGTACTTC. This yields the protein CASSMGWVDIQYF.